This TCR beta chain was captured in a study of T cells in Graves' hyperthyroidism and ophthalmopathy. Study observations and caveats: The model forecast ophthalmopathy, anticipating it by a median around 6.5 months before onset.

This clonotype was counted many times. Its target is unknown. The CDR3 covers 13 residues. Germline V gives CDR1 MDHEN, CDR2 SYDVKM. Trimming at V came to 11 bases and at J to 2 bases, leaving 8 bases not matched to a gene. Patients were aged 18 to 65, had disease duration under 2 months, and had newly diagnosed hyperthyroidism. Diagnostic assessment was based on clinical symptoms, serum thyroxine and TRAb, thyroid ultrasound and orbital computed tomography. The sample of blood was obtained at first hyperthyroidism diagnosis (before any ophthalmopathy symptoms). Template material for amplifying TCR beta CDR3 regions consisted of RNA transcripts. HTBI primers were used for first-round RT-PCR of the TCR CDR3. A single record per CDR3 protein comes from TCRdb applying MiXCR to the multiplex PCR reads. The sample has 380,000 or so distinct CDR3 sequences, roughly 14% seen once.

V usage is TRBV28 and J usage is TRBJ1-2; 7 positions agree with TRBD1. The clonotype was recovered from a man younger than 45 with Graves' hyperthyroidism that later progressed to Graves' ophthalmopathy. Specimen: blood. This CDR3 is CASGGLSNYGYTF. In DNA form, the CDR3 reads TGTGCCTCAGGGGGGCTCTCGAACTATGGCTACACCTTC.